This T cell receptor (beta chain) was recovered during a study of T cells in Graves' hyperthyroidism and ophthalmopathy. About the research overall: Prior to any treatment, at the point of initial diagnosis, peripheral blood was collected.

Study observations and caveats: Blood also showed most of the thyroid clonotypes that were expanded above 0.001.

TCR beta CDR3 sequences were amplified from RNA transcripts. RT-PCR in the first round (using the HTBI primer set) targeted the TCR CDR3. TCRdb independently ran MiXCR on the multiplex PCR reads; one entry per CDR3 protein. The profile shows roughly 400,000 distinct CDR3 sequences, around 15% of them singletons. This clonotype has ten or more counts. The antigen remains undetermined. With duration under 3 months, ophthalmopathy was active: Clinical Activity Score at least 3, NOSPECS at least 4. Fresh peripheral blood, approximately 10 ml, was the source of the PBMCs. The CDR3 length is 15 residues. Germline CDR1 MDHEN, CDR2 SYDVKM. V lost 7 bases and J 0 bases, leaving 10 bases between the germline ends.

The sample was blood. This rearrangement joins TRBV28 to TRBJ2-6; no clear D. This receptor was taken from a man in his fifties with Graves' ophthalmopathy. CDR3 loop: CASTNSGSGANVLTF. The DNA of the CDR3 is TGTGCCAGCACTAATTCTGGCTCTGGGGCCAACGTCCTGACTTTC. Based on the CDR3 plus reference TRBV28 and TRBJ2-6, the full variable domain is DVKVTQSSRYLVKRTGEKVFLECVQDMDHENMFWYRQDPGLGLRLIYFSYDVKMKEKGDIPEGYSVSREKKERFSLILESASTNQTSMYLCASTNSGSGANVLTFGAGSRLTVL.